The 17 T cell receptor beta chains reported below all come from one sample, sequenced in a study of T cell responses to AZD1222 COVID-19 vaccine. Produced via immunoSEQ multiplex PCR; TCRdb's table is partial and in-frame only. This sample has 150,000 to 200,000 clones, with 80% to 90% found just once. The source material was peripheral blood, sampled on day 0 of AZD1222 vaccination. The receptors derive from an adult in good health.

This clone appeared a single time. The chain is built from TRBV2 and TRBJ1-6; 7 positions match TRBD1. The V gene end was trimmed by 4 bases and the J gene end by 7 bases; junction bases not matched to a gene: 4. The CDR3 sequence is 14 residues long. Germline CDR1 SNHLY, CDR2 FYNNEI. CDR3 coding DNA: TGTGCCAGCAGTGGCGCAGGGGGAAATTCACCCCTCCACTTT. It yields the protein CASSGAGGNSPLHF.

V and J are TRBV5-8 and TRBJ2-5, with D possibly matching TRBD1 (6 bases). Trimming left V 4 bases short and J 0 bases short, with 13 bases between. CDR1 SGHTS and CDR2 YDEGEE come from the germline V gene. The CDR3 runs 15 residues. Written as DNA, the CDR3 is TGTGCCAGCAGCCCCATGAGGGGGTACCAAGAGACCCAGTACTTC. Translating it yields CASSPMRGYQETQYF.

The chain combines TRBV3-1 (or the pseudogene TRBV3-2) with TRBJ1-2, with 8 bases that match TRBD1. The CDR3 is 13 amino acids. The V and J ends lost 5 bases and 8 bases, in that order; junction bases with no gene match: 7. Germline assignment: CDR1 LGHDT and CDR2 YNNKEL (reference sequence). CDR3 region: CASSDLRQGGYTF. The CDR3 coding sequence is TGTGCCAGCAGCGACTTGAGACAGGGGGGCTACACCTTC.

V and J are TRBV29-1 and TRBJ2-3, with D perhaps matching TRBD2 (6 bases). In germline, CDR1 is SQVTM, CDR2 ANQGSEA. CDR3 length equals 13 residues. Trimming took off 7 bases at V and 4 bases at J, with 15 bases between the two ends. CDR3 amino acids: CSATGVSPDTQYF. The CDR3 DNA reads TGCAGCGCCACGGGGGTTAGTCCAGATACGCAGTATTTT.

The chain links TRBV5-6 to TRBJ1-2, with D possibly TRBD1 on 5 matching bases. The V gene's germline CDR1 is SGHDT and CDR2 YYEEEE. V was cut by 0 bases and J by 7 bases, with 13 bases left in between. CDR3 length: 14 amino acids. CDR3 sequence reads: CASSLAMAGSGYTF. Written as DNA, the CDR3 is TGTGCCAGCAGCTTGGCCATGGCAGGGTCTGGCTACACCTTC.

This clone showed up just a few times. This chain connects TRBV10-3 to TRBJ1-1; no definite D call. Germline V gene sequence: CDR1 ENHRY, CDR2 SYGVKD. This CDR3 has 12 amino acids. The V and J ends lost 11 bases and 2 bases respectively, with 12 bases between them. CDR3: CAASEFNTEAFF. CDR3 coding DNA: TGTGCCGCTTCAGAGTTCAACACTGAAGCTTTCTTT.

Concerning this clone itself: At one end, the junction sequence differs from germline, possibly due to a read error. This chain connects TRBV14 to TRBJ2-1; D is possibly TRBD2 (5 bases). Germline V CDR1 and CDR2: SGHDN, FVKESK. The CDR3 covers 13 residues. CDR3 region: CASSHSDYDEQFF. The DNA for the CDR3 is TGTGCCAGCAGCCACTCCGACTACGATGAGCAGTTCTTC.

The chain has TRBV14 and TRBJ1-2, with D perhaps matching TRBD1 (6 bases). This CDR3 comprises 15 residues. Germline CDR1 SGHDN, CDR2 FVKESK. V was cut by 6 bases and J by 4 bases, with 18 bases left in between. In DNA, the CDR3 is TGTGCCAGCAGTCCACTCCAGGGGATGGCCTATGGCTACACCTTC. This encodes CASSPLQGMAYGYTF. Variable domain in full (rest from reference TRBV14 and TRBJ1-2): EAGVTQFPSHSVIEKGQTVTLRCDPISGHDNLYWYRRVMGKEIKFLLHFVKESKQDESGMPNNRFLAERTGGTYSTLKVQPAELEDSGVYFCASSPLQGMAYGYTFGSGTRLTVV.

This clone was seen just once. The genes are TRBV5-1 and TRBJ2-1; D remains unclear. V shed 0 bases and J shed 4 bases, with 5 bases lying between them. The CDR3 has 13 residues. Germline lookup yields CDR1 SGHRS and CDR2 YFSETQ. CDR3 in DNA: TGCGCCAGCAGCTTGGAATATTACAATGAGCAGTTCTTC. Translation: CASSLEYYNEQFF.

This clone came up once. The junction and the germline gene differ at one end; a read error may be behind it. V and J are TRBV3-1 (or the pseudogene TRBV3-2) and TRBJ1-4; 10 bases are shared with TRBD1. The CDR3 has 12 amino acids. Germline lookup yields CDR1 LGHDT and CDR2 YNNKEL (reference sequence). CDR3 nucleotides: TGTGCCAGCAGCCTGTCCGGGACAGGGGTTATTTTT. Protein: CASSLSGTGVIF.

This clone was found a few times. The genes are TRBV7-8 and TRBJ1-4; TRBD1 might be the D (5 bases). The germline V and J ends were trimmed by 3 bases and 2 bases, with 19 bases remaining between them. The CDR3 loop spans 18 amino acids. CDR1 SGHVS and CDR2 FQNEAQ come from the germline V gene. The CDR3 DNA reads TGTGCCAGCAGCTTCCAGAGGTGGGGTCGGGGGACTAATGAAAAACTGTTTTTT. Translated, it gives CASSFQRWGRGTNEKLFF.

V usage is TRBV28 and J usage is TRBJ2-1, with 9 bases fitting TRBD2. Germline CDR1 MDHEN, CDR2 SYDVKM. This CDR3 spans 15 amino acids. V gave up 5 bases and J gave up 6 bases; unmatched junction bases: 8. The CDR3 coding sequence is TGTGCCAGCAGTCCGTTGGCGGGAGGGCTCAATGAGCAGTTCTTC. This sequence encodes CASSPLAGGLNEQFF.

The rearrangement joins TRBV6-2 or TRBV6-3 to TRBJ1-1, with 8 bases matching TRBD1. The length of the CDR3 is 13 residues. Germline lookup yields CDR1 MNHEY and CDR2 SVGEGT. The V segment lost 5 bases and the J segment 5 bases; nucleotides outside the gene matches: 4. CDR3 coding DNA: TGTGCCAGCAGTCCAGGGGGCAGGACTGAAGCTTTCTTT. Its protein product is CASSPGGRTEAFF.

V is TRBV7-2 and J is TRBJ1-1; perhaps TRBD1 as D (5 bases). CDR3 length: 18 amino acids. Germline V gene lookup returns CDR1 SGHTA and CDR2 FQGNSA. V was pared by 1 base and J by 0 bases, with 18 bases between. The CDR3 spells CASSLVGQGGVMNTEAFF. The CDR3, as DNA: TGTGCCAGCAGCTTAGTCGGGCAGGGAGGGGTAATGAACACTGAAGCTTTCTTT.

The J gene is TRBJ2-2, the V gene TRBV7-8; D is ambiguous. Germline values: CDR1 SGHVS, CDR2 FQNEAQ. The CDR3 extends over 13 amino acids. V was shortened by 2 bases and J by 6 bases, with 7 bases between the two germline ends. The CDR3 sequence: CASSLIDPGELFF. CDR3 DNA: TGTGCCAGCAGCTTAATCGATCCCGGGGAGCTGTTTTTT.

The chain is built from TRBV6-4 and TRBJ1-1; 8 bases line up with TRBD1. The germline CDR1 and CDR2 sequences are MRHNA and SNTAGT. The CDR3 sequence is 13 residues long. V lost 4 bases and J lost 7; bases outside the gene matches: 5. DNA of the CDR3: TGTGCCAGCAGTGTACAGGGGGTCTGTGAAGCTTTCTTT. Translation: CASSVQGVCEAFF.

CDR3 amino acids: CAISESVYGYTF. CDR3 coding DNA: TGTGCCATCAGTGAGTCCGTGTATGGCTACACCTTC. V gene TRBV10-3 combines with J gene TRBJ1-2; the D is unclear. Germline V gene sequence: CDR1 ENHRY, CDR2 SYGVKD. The V and J ends lost 0 bases and 5 bases respectively, with 4 bases between them. The CDR3 length is 12 residues.